This entry describes one T cell receptor (beta chain). The CDR3 extends over 14 amino acids. The germline gives CDR1 SEHNR, CDR2 FQNEAQ (reference sequence). Trimming shortened V by 5 bases and J by 6 bases, and 11 bases separated the two germline ends. This sample was taken from a study of metastatic and nonmetastatic thyroid tumors. TCRdb reprocessed the PCR reads via MiXCR. The sample has 5,500 to 7,000 clones, over 30% seen once. None of the patients had undergone any treatment ahead of thyroid surgery. This receptor was identified in a female donor with papillary thyroid cancer or a benign thyroid nodule (not recorded which). Some clones in this sample may be carry-over from other donors' samples. The gene calls are TRBV7-9 and TRBJ1-6; D is ambiguous. Material: adjacent normal tissue. The CDR3 is CASSEGRANSPLHF. CDR3 sequence (DNA): TGTGCCAGCAGCGAAGGACGAGCTAATTCACCCCTCCACTTT.